One sample yielded the 17 T cell receptor beta chains listed below, sequenced in a study of shared clonotypes between healthy human individuals (dated by TCRdb to about 2020). The receptor library was made with the immunoSEQ multiplex PCR assay. The source is immuneACCESS, and TCRdb retained only in-frame sequences with V and J called. Part of the clones is not carried over; for the studies checked, unresolved V genes explain less than half of this, and the remainder is unexplained. The sample table holds over a million clones, of which around 78% were seen once. The top ten hold more than 0.55% of the sample. The source material was memory CD4+ T cells from PBMCs. Per the publication, the cell subset or site label means: CD45RA-negative fraction. Receptor source: a young man in good health. Some clones in this sample may be carry-over from other donors' samples.

The V and J genes are TRBV4-2 and TRBJ2-2, with D perhaps TRBD1 (6 bases). The CDR3 has 14 residues. V lost 5 bases, J lost 5 bases, and 12 bases lay in between. Germline V CDR1 and CDR2: LGHNA, YNFKEQ. The CDR3 nucleotides are TGTGCCAGCAGCACTACAGGGTTTACCGGGGAGCTGTTTTTT. Protein sequence: CASSTTGFTGELFF.

This chain joins TRBV5-6 and TRBJ2-1, with TRBD2 identical over 9 bases. The germline V gene encodes CDR1 SGHDT and CDR2 YYEEEE. The J segment lost 1 base and the V segment lost 3 bases, leaving 5 bases of the junction unmatched. CDR3 size: 16 residues. CDR3 protein: CASSSSSGRSYNEQFF. The CDR3 DNA follows: TGTGCCAGCAGCTCCTCCAGCGGGAGGTCCTACAATGAGCAGTTCTTC.

The count of this clone is one. The rearrangement joins TRBV30 to TRBJ2-5; D is uncertain. Per the germline V gene, CDR1 is GTSNPN and CDR2 is SVGIG (reference sequence). The CDR3 covers 12 residues. The V end lost 2 bases, the J end lost 0 bases, and 4 bases lay between the germline ends. CDR3 DNA: TGTGCCTGGAGTTTCGACCAAGAGACCCAGTACTTC. It translates to CAWSFDQETQYF.

J is TRBJ2-3 and V is TRBV4-1; perhaps TRBD2 as D (6 bases). Germline V gene data show CDR1 as MGHRA and CDR2 as YSYEKL. The CDR3 runs 15 residues. V lost 0 bases and J lost 5, with 12 bases in between. CDR3 DNA sequence: TGCGCCAGCAGCCAAGATGGGGGGTTCGGAGATACGCAGTATTTT. This encodes CASSQDGGFGDTQYF.

Concerning this clone: In the same sample, other DNA sequences code for this CDR3. This chain links TRBV29-1 with TRBJ2-3; D ambiguous. V lost 7 bases, J lost 0 bases, and 11 bases lay in between. The CDR3 sequence is 13 residues long. Germline V gives CDR1 SQVTM, CDR2 ANQGSEA. CDR3 sequence: CSARASSTDTQYF. Written as DNA, the CDR3 is TGCAGCGCCCGGGCTTCTAGCACAGATACGCAGTATTTT.

The genes are TRBV7-9 and TRBJ2-2; D is undetermined. This CDR3 region has 14 residues. V dropped 1 base and J dropped 4 bases, with 7 bases sitting between them. CDR1 is SEHNR and CDR2 is FQNEAQ in the germline V gene (reference sequence). The CDR3 reads CASSLESSTGELFF. CDR3 nucleotides: TGTGCCAGCAGCTTAGAGTCTAGCACCGGGGAGCTGTTTTTT.

This clone appeared once. J is TRBJ2-7 and V is TRBV29-1; D ambiguous. Deletions cut 5 bases from V and 0 bases from J, with 5 bases between. Germline-derived CDR1 and CDR2 are SQVTM and ANQGSEA. The CDR3 length is 11 residues. As DNA, the CDR3 is TGCAGCGTTTCCACCTCCTACGAGCAGTACTTC. Protein product: CSVSTSYEQYF.

The CDR3 here is CASTPAGNPRTDTQYF. Written as DNA, the CDR3 is TGTGCCAGCACCCCAGCGGGCAACCCACGTACAGATACGCAGTATTTT. The chain is built from TRBV27 and TRBJ2-3, with D possibly being TRBD2 (6 bases). The CDR3 sequence is 16 residues long. The ends were cut back, 7 bases at V and 3 bases at J, with 20 bases in the middle. Germline CDR1 is MNHEY and CDR2 is SMNVEV (reference sequence).

This clone was counted ten times or more. The chain couples TRBV28 to TRBJ2-7; 7 bases match TRBD1. This CDR3 region has 13 residues. Germline V gives CDR1 MDHEN, CDR2 SYDVKM. The CDR3 loop is CASSGDRGGVKFV. CDR3 nucleotides: TGTGCCAGCAGTGGGGACAGAGGTGGGGTTAAGTTTGTC.

V and J are TRBV28 and TRBJ1-5; perhaps TRBD1 as D (5 bases). V lost 6 bases, J lost 5 bases, and 14 bases lay in between. Germline V gives CDR1 MDHEN, CDR2 SYDVKM. This CDR3 spans 14 amino acids. CDR3 protein: CASRRTGGYQPQHF. The CDR3 region has the DNA TGTGCCAGCAGGAGGACCGGGGGGTATCAGCCCCAGCATTTT.

The chain recombines TRBV7-3 with TRBJ2-7; D possibly matches TRBD1 or TRBD2 (5 bases each). The germline V and J ends were trimmed by 5 bases and 9 bases, with 14 bases remaining between them. Germline V gene data show CDR1 as SGHTA and CDR2 as FQGTGA. This CDR3 region has 12 residues. DNA for the CDR3: TGTGCCAGCAGCCCGGACGGGGCGGCGCAGTACTTC. The encoded protein is CASSPDGAAQYF.

The chain recombines TRBV10-3 with TRBJ2-7, with 11 bases lining up with TRBD1. Germline V CDR1 and CDR2: ENHRY, SYGVKD. The CDR3 is 15 amino acids. V lost 7 bases to trimming and J lost 5 bases; unmatched junction nucleotides: 10. The CDR3 protein is CAITRGQGVSHEQYF. DNA for the CDR3: TGTGCCATCACCAGGGGACAGGGGGTTTCACACGAGCAGTACTTC.

The J gene is TRBJ1-2, the V gene TRBV19, with no clear D. The CDR3 consists of 14 residues. Germline loops: CDR1 LNHDA, CDR2 SQIVND (reference sequence). V was shortened by 7 bases and J by 2 bases, with 14 bases between the two germline ends. CDR3 sequence reads: CASTVAGYNYGYTF. As DNA, the CDR3 is TGTGCCAGTACCGTCGCGGGCTACAACTATGGCTACACCTTC.

This clone has just one count. At the DNA level, this CDR3 is encoded by other sequences in the same sample as well. The genes are TRBV6-1 and TRBJ1-1; TRBD1 might be the D (5 bases). The germline CDR1 and CDR2 sequences are MNHNS and SASEGT. This CDR3 contains 12 residues. With 4 bases removed from V and 5 bases from J, the gap between germline ends came to 8 bases. CDR3 amino acids: CASSVGGTEAFF. CDR3 bases: TGTGCCAGCAGTGTGGGGGGTACTGAAGCTTTCTTT.

CDR3 loop: CASLPKQGSAYEAFF. The DNA for the CDR3 is TGTGCCAGCCTTCCCAAGCAGGGATCGGCTTACGAAGCTTTCTTT. The rearrangement uses TRBV11-1 and TRBJ1-1; D may be TRBD1 (5 bases). The CDR3 runs 15 residues. The V end was cut by 8 bases, the J end by 8 bases, with 24 bases between. Germline assignment: CDR1 SGHAT and CDR2 FQDESV (reference sequence).

V usage is TRBV2 and J usage is TRBJ2-7, with TRBD2 matching over 12 bases. The CDR3 runs 17 residues. V lost 6 bases, J lost 0 bases, and 9 bases stayed unmatched. Germline CDR1 reads SNHLY; CDR2 reads FYNNEI. The CDR3 sequence: CASRRGLAGSFSYEQYF. The CDR3 DNA is TGTGCCAGCAGGAGGGGACTAGCGGGCTCGTTCTCCTACGAGCAGTACTTC.

This chain uses TRBV11-1 with TRBJ2-1; D may match TRBD1 or TRBD2 (5 bases each). In germline, CDR1 is SGHAT, CDR2 FQDESV (reference sequence). This CDR3 region has 15 residues. Trimming stripped 7 bases from V and 0 bases from J, with 13 bases between. CDR3 residues: CASTQWGSSYNEQFF. CDR3 sequence (DNA): TGTGCCAGCACCCAGTGGGGGAGCTCCTACAATGAGCAGTTCTTC. The full variable domain, with the rest looked up from reference TRBV11-1 and TRBJ2-1, is EAEVAQSPRYKITEKSQAVAFWCDPISGHATLYWYRQILGQGPELLVQFQDESVVDDSQLPKDRFSAERLKGVDSTLKIQPAELGDSAMYLCASTQWGSSYNEQFFGPGTRLTVL.